Listed here is a single TCR beta chain. The specificity of this receptor is unknown. No quality values exist for individual bases; no much larger clone is one base distant. The meaning of the sample's time point label: cells obtained before transplantation from donor or recipient. CD3+CD4+ and CD3+CD8+ populations were FACS-sorted from unstimulated pre-transplant donor and recipient cells taken from spleen or lymph nodes. The CDR3, cysteine through phenylalanine, is 15 amino acids long. This entry keeps only the CDR3 DNA: 45 bases, framed from base 1. CDR1 and CDR2 are read off the germline V gene as MNHNS and SASEGT. V is clipped by 3 bases and J by 6 bases, and the sequence between their germline boundaries is 15 bases long. This sample was taken from a study of graft-versus-host responses after intestinal transplantation (dated by TCRdb to the early 2020s). In the study overall: The transplants that recipients received were multivisceral, liver-intestinal, or isolated intestinal. All recipients received anti-thymocyte globulin induction followed by maintenance tacrolimus and steroids for roughly three years. Bulk TCR-beta CDR3 sequencing was used to track graft-versus-host and host-versus-graft alloreactive T cell clones in the graft, circulation and bone marrow after intestinal transplantation. To identify alloreactive clones, pre-transplant mixed lymphocyte reaction products were sequenced and then compared with unstimulated pre-transplant donor and recipient T cells. A cohort of 24 intestinal transplant recipients, including one retransplant, was enrolled, and 3 patients lacking pretransplant specimens were excluded. Donor T cell macrochimerism was defined as a peak of at least 4% donor T cells among recipient peripheral blood mononuclear cells. Instead of going to the commercial service, samples from a few later patients were sequenced in-house on an Illumina MiSeq and processed with MiXCR. Overall study outcomes, separate from this receptor: The relatively low number and heterogeneity of intestinal transplant patients limited the conclusions. Patients with donor T cell macrochimerism had high GvH to HvG T cell clonal ratios in their allografts. GvH clones were detected in recipient bone marrow, and some appeared earlier in ileal mucosa or blood, consistent with an intestinal mucosal origin. Early after transplant, declines in HvG clones were associated with peak levels of circulating GvH clones.

The method was the immunoSEQ multiplex PCR assay. For most patients, genomic DNA was isolated with the Qiagen DNeasy Blood and Tissue Kit and shipped frozen to Adaptive Biotechnologies for TCR sequencing. Adaptive Biotechnologies carried out high-throughput TCR-beta CDR3 sequencing of genomic DNA for most patients. As for the original processing: TCR sequencing data for approximately 19 patients were retrieved from Adaptive's ImmunoSEQ software; three other patients were processed with MiXCR and VDJtools. To correct CD4 versus CD8 sorting errors, any sequence found in both subsets at a frequency ratio below 5:1 was removed. CDR3 nucleotide sequences shared between donor and recipient were removed because the origin of such sequences could not be assigned. At least 2-fold expansion over unstimulated cells and a minimum CFSE-low frequency of 0.002% (template counts) or 0.001% (read counts) were required for clones to be classified as alloreactive. Clones were considered mappable if detected in sequenced pre-transplant spleen, lymph node, or MLR CFSE-low populations of the donor or recipient. Cumulative frequency of alloreactive clones was calculated as a percentage of all sequences weighted by copy number. What TCRdb holds here is the immuneACCESS table cut down to in-frame rearrangements. Part of the clones is not present; checked against another copy, under half of the missing clones reflect an unresolved V gene, and the others are unexplained. That table gives V, J and clone size, and the DNA gave D and trimming. For this sample there are 75,000 to 100,000 clones; approximately 90% appear just once. More than 0.15% of the sample is taken by the ten largest.

The chain employs TRBV6-1 and TRBJ1-5, with an unclear D gene assignment. The specimen comprised unstimulated CD4+ T cells sorted from spleen or lymph node cells, sampled before intestinal transplant. The sequence was collected from a human donor who received an intestinal transplant. The CDR3: CASSEPSRFSQPQHF. The nucleotides read TGTGCCAGCAGTGAGCCCTCCAGGTTCAGTCAGCCCCAGCATTTT.